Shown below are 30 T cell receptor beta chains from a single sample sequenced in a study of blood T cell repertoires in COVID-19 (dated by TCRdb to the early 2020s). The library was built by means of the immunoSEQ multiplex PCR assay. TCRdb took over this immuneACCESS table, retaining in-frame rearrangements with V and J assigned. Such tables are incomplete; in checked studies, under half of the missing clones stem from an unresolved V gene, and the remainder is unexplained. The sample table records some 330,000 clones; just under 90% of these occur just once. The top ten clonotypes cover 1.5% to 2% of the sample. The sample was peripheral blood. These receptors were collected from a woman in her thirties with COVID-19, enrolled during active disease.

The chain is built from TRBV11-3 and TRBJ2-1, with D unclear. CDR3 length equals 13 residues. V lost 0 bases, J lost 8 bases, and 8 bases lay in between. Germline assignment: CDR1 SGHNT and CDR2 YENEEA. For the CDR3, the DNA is TGTGCCAGCAGCTTAGATCGAGGAGATGAGCAGTTCTTC. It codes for CASSLDRGDEQFF.

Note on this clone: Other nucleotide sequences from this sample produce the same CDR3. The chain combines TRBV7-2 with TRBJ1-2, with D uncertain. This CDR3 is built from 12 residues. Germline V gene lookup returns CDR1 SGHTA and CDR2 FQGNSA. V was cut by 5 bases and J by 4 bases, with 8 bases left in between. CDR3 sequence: CASSLRSYGYTF. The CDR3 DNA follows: TGTGCCAGCAGCCTCAGATCCTATGGCTACACCTTC.

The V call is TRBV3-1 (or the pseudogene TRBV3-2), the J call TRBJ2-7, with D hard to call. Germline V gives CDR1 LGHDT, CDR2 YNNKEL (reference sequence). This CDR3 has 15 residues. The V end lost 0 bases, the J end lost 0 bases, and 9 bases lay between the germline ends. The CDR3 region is CASSQDPSSSYEQYF. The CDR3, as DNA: TGTGCCAGCAGCCAAGACCCCTCTAGCTCCTACGAGCAGTACTTC.

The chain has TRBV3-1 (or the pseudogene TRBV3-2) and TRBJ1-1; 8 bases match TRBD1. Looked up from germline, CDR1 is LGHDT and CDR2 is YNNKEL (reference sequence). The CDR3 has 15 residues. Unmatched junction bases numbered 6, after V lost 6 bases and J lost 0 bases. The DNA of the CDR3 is TGTGCCAGCAGGGGGGCCAGGGGGCTGAACACTGAAGCTTTCTTT. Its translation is CASRGARGLNTEAFF.

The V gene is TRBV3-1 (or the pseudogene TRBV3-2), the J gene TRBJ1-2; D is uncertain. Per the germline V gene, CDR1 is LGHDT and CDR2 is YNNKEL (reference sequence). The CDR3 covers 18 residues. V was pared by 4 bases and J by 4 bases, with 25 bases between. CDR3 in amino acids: CASSLNVRETLGSYGYTF. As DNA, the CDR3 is TGTGCCAGCAGCCTGAACGTCCGGGAAACTCTGGGCAGCTATGGCTACACCTTC.

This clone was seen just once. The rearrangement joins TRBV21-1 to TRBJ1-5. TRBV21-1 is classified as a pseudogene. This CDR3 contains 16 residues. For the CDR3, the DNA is TGTGCCAGCAGCAAACCTGAGGGCAGGCCTAATCAGCCCCAGCATTTT. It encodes CASSKPEGRPNQPQHF.

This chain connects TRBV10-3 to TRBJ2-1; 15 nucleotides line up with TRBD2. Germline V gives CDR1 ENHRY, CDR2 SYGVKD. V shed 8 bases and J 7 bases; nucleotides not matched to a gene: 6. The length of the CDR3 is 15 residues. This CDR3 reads CAIEAGTSGGNEQFF. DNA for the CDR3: TGTGCCATCGAGGCCGGGACTAGCGGGGGGAATGAGCAGTTCTTC.

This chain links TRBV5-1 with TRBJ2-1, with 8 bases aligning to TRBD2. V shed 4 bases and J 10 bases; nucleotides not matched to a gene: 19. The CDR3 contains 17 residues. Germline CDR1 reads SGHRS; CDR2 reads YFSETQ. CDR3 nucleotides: TGCGCCAGCAGCCCCTTTGGGCGGGGGGCCGGTGTTGGGGAGCAGTTCTTC. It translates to CASSPFGRGAGVGEQFF.

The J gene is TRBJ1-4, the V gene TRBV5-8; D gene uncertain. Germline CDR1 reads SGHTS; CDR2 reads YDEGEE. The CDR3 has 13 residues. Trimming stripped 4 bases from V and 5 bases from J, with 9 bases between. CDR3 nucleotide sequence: TGTGCCAGCAGCGGCGGACTGAATGAAAAACTGTTTTTT. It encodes CASSGGLNEKLFF. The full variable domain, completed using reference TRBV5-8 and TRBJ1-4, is EAGVTQSPTHLIKTRGQQATLRCSPISGHTSVYWYQQALGLGLQFLLWYDEGEERNRGNFPPRFSGRQFPNYSSELNVNALELEDSALYLCASSGGLNEKLFFGSGTQLSVL.

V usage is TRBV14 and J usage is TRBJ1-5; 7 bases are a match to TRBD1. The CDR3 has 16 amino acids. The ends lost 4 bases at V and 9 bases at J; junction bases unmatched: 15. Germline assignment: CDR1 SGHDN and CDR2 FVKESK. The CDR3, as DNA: TGTGCCAGCAGCCCCGGCAAGGGGGCGGGCGAGGGGCCCCAGCATTTT. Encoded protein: CASSPGKGAGEGPQHF.

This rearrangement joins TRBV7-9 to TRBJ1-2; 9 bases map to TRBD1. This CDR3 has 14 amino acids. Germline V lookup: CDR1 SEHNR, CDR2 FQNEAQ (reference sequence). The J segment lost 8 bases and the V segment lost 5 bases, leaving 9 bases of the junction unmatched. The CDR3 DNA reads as TGTGCCAGCAGCGACACCGGGACAGGGTGGGGCTACACCTTC. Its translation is CASSDTGTGWGYTF.

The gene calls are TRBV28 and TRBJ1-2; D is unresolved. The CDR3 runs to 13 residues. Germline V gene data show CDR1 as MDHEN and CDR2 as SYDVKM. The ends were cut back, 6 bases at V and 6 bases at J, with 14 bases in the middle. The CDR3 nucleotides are TGTGCCAGCAGCGCGCCGTCCCTGCATGGCTACACCTTC. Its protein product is CASSAPSLHGYTF.

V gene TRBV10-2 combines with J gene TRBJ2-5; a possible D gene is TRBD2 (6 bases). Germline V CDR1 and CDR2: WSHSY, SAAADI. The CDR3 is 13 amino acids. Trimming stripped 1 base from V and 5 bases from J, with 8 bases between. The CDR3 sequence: CASSEFGGETQYF. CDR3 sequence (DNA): TGCGCCAGCAGTGAGTTTGGGGGGGAGACCCAGTACTTC.

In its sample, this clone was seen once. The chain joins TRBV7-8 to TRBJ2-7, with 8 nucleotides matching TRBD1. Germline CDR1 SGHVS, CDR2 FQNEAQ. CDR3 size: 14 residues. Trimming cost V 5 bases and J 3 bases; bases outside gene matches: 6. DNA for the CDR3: TGTGCCAGCAGCGCCGGACAGGGTCTCTACGAGCAGTACTTC. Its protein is CASSAGQGLYEQYF. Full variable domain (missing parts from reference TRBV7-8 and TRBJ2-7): GAGVSQSPRYKVAKRGQDVALRCDPISGHVSLFWYQQALGQGPEFLTYFQNEAQLDKSGLPSDRFFAERPEGSVSTLKIQRTQQEDSAVYLCASSAGQGLYEQYFGPGTRLTVT.

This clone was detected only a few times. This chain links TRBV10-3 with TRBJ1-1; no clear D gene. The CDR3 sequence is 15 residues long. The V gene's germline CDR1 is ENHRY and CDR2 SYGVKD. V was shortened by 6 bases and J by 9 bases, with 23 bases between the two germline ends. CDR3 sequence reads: CAISAPGQDRLQAFF. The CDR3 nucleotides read TGTGCCATCAGCGCCCCTGGGCAGGATCGCCTACAAGCTTTCTTT.

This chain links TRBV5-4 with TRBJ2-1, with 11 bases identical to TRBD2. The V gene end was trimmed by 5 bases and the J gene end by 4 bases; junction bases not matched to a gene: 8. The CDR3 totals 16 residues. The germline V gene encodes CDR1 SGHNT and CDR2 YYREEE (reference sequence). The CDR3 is CASRYSGGAGYNEQFF. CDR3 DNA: TGTGCCAGCAGATATAGCGGGGGGGCGGGTTACAATGAGCAGTTCTTC. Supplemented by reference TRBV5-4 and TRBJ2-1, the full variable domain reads ETGVTQSPTHLIKTRGQQVTLRCSSQSGHNTVSWYQQALGQGPQFIFQYYREEENGRGNFPPRFSGLQFPNYSSELNVNALELDDSALYLCASRYSGGAGYNEQFFGPGTRLTVL.

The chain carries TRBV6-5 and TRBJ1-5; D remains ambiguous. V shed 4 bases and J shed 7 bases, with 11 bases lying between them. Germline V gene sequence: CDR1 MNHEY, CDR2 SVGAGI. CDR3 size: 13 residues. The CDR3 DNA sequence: TGTGCCAGCAGTTTTGACGGAGGCCAGCCCCAGCATTTT. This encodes CASSFDGGQPQHF.

The CDR3 region has the DNA TGTGCCAGCCCGCCCAAGCACTCAGGGCCCCAGCATTTT. Translated: CASPPKHSGPQHF. The chain couples TRBV28 to TRBJ1-5; D gene ambiguous. V was shortened by 8 bases and J by 9 bases, with 17 bases between the two germline ends. This CDR3 has 13 residues. The germline V gene encodes CDR1 MDHEN and CDR2 SYDVKM.

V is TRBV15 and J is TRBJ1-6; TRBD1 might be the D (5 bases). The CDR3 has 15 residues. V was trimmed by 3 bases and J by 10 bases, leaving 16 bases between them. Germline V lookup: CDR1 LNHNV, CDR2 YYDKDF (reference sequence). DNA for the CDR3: TGTGCCACCAGCAGGGCCAGGGTCGGGGGATCACCCCTCCACTTT. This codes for CATSRARVGGSPLHF.

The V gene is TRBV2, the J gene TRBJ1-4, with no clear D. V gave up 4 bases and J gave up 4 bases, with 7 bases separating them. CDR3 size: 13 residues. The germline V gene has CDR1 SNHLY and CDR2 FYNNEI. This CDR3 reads CASSGSVNEKLFF. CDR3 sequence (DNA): TGTGCCAGCAGTGGTTCAGTTAATGAAAAACTGTTTTTT.

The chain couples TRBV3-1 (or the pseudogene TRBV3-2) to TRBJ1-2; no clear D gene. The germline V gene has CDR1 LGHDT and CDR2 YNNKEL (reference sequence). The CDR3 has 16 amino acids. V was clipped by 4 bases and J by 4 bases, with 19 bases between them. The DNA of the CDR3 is TGTGCCAGCAGCCGCAGAACTCCCGGGGAAAGCTATGGCTACACCTTC. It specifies CASSRRTPGESYGYTF.

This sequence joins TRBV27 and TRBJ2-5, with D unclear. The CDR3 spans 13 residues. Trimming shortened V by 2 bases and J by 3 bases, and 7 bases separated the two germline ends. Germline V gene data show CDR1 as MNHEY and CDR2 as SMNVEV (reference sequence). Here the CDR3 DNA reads TGTGCCAGCAGTTTAGCGGCAGAAGAGACCCAGTACTTC. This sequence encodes CASSLAAEETQYF.

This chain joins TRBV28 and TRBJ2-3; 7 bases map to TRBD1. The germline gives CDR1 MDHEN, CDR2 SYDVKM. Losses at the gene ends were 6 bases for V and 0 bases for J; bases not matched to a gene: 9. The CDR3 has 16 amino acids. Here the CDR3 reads CASRTHPGQSTDTQYF. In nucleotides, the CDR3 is TGTGCCAGCAGAACACATCCGGGACAGAGCACAGATACGCAGTATTTT.

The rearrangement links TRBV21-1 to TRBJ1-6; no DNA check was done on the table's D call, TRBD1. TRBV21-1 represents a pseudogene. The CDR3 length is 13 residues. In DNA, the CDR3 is TGTGCCAGCAGCAAACAGGTTAATTCACCCCTCCACTTT. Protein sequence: CASSKQVNSPLHF.

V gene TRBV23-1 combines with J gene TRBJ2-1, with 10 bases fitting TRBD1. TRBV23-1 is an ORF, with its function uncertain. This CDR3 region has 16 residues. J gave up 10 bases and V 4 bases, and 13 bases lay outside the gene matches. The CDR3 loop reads CASSLLRDRGESEQFF. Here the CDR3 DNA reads TGCGCCAGCAGTCTACTCCGGGACAGGGGAGAGAGCGAGCAGTTCTTC.

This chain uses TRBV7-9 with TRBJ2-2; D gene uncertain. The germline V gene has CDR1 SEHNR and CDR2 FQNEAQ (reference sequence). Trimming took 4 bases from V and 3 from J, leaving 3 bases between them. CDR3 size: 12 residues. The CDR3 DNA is TGTGCCAGCAGCTCGTACACCGGGGAGCTGTTTTTT. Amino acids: CASSSYTGELFF. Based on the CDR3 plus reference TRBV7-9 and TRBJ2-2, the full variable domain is DTGVSQNPRHKITKRGQNVTFRCDPISEHNRLYWYRQTLGQGPEFLTYFQNEAQLEKSRLLSDRFSAERPKGSFSTLEIQRTEQGDSAMYLCASSSYTGELFFGEGSRLTVL.

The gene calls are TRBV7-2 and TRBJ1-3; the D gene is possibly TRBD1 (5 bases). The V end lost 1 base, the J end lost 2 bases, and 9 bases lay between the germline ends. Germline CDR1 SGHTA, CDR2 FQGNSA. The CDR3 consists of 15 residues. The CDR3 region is CASSLVGGPGNTIYF. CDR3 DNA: TGTGCCAGCAGCTTAGTGGGGGGACCTGGAAACACCATATATTTT.

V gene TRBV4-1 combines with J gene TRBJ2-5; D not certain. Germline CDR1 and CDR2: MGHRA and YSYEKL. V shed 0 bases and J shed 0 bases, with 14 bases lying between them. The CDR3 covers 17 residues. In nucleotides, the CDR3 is TGCGCCAGCAGCCAAGATCTGTTTGAGGCAGACCAAGAGACCCAGTACTTC. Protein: CASSQDLFEADQETQYF.

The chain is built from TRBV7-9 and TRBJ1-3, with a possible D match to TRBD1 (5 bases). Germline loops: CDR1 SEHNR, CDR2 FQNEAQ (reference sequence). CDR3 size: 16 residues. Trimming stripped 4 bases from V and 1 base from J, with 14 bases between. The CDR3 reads CASSYWTKKSGNTIYF. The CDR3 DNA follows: TGTGCCAGCAGCTATTGGACAAAAAAATCTGGAAACACCATATATTTT.

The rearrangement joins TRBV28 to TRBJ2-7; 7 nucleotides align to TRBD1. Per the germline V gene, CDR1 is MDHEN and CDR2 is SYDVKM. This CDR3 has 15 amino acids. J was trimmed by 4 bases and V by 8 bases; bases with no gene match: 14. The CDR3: CASRTGGIGDYEQYV. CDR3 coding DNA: TGTGCCAGCCGGACAGGAGGTATCGGGGATTACGAGCAGTACGTC.